This is a list of T cell receptor beta chains from one sample in a study of T cells in Graves' hyperthyroidism and ophthalmopathy. TCRdb re-analysed the multiplex PCR reads in MiXCR, keeping a single row per CDR3 protein. Here the sample spans hundreds of thousands of distinct CDR3 sequences, approximately 14% being singletons. The sample comprised blood. These receptor sequences come from a man aged 18-30 years with Graves' ophthalmopathy. Each CDR3 is given with its conserved first and last residue. A D gene is named only where the DNA matches it firmly. Clone size appears in some rows only: once, few, many, or a class for an expanded clone.

clone_size: many
v_call: TRBV6-6
d_call: TRBD2
j_call: TRBJ2-1
cdr3_length: 15
cdr3_aa: CASSYSSLADNEQFF
cdr3_nt: TGTGCCAGCAGTTACTCGTCCCTAGCGGACAATGAGCAGTTCTTC

clone_size: many
v_call: TRBV3-1
d_call: TRBD2
j_call: TRBJ2-5
cdr3_length: 16
cdr3_aa: CASSQDPSGGQETQYF
cdr3_nt: TGTGCCAGCAGCCAAGACCCTAGCGGGGGCCAAGAGACCCAGTACTTC

clone_size: few
v_call: TRBV5-1
d_call: NA
j_call: TRBJ1-4
cdr3_length: 16
cdr3_aa: CASSPAGRWANEKLFF
cdr3_nt: TGCGCCAGCAGCCCCGCGGGGCGGTGGGCTAATGAAAAACTGTTTTTT

clone_size: few
v_call: TRBV25-1
d_call: TRBD1
j_call: TRBJ1-5
cdr3_length: 14
cdr3_aa: CASSERTGVQPQHF
cdr3_nt: TGTGCCAGCAGTGAAAGGACAGGGGTTCAGCCCCAGCATTTT

clone_size: NA
v_call: TRBV11-2
d_call: TRBD1
j_call: TRBJ1-4
cdr3_length: 15
cdr3_aa: CASSQTGAGNEKLFF
cdr3_nt: TGTGCCAGCAGCCAGACAGGGGCAGGGAATGAAAAACTGTTTTTT

clone_size: NA
v_call: TRBV19
d_call: TRBD1
j_call: TRBJ2-7
cdr3_length: 15
cdr3_aa: CATTPGTGGSYEQYF
cdr3_nt: TGTGCCACGACCCCAGGGACAGGGGGCTCCTACGAGCAGTACTTC

clone_size: many
v_call: TRBV7-9
d_call: TRBD1
j_call: TRBJ2-7
cdr3_length: 18
cdr3_aa: CASSLTTGTGVFSYEQYF
cdr3_nt: TGTGCCAGCAGCCTCACAACCGGGACAGGGGTTTTCTCCTACGAGCAGTACTTC

clone_size: many
v_call: TRBV5-6
d_call: NA
j_call: TRBJ1-1
cdr3_length: 15
cdr3_aa: CASSMRGVWMTEAFF
cdr3_nt: TGTGCCAGCAGCATGCGGGGCGTTTGGATGACTGAAGCTTTCTTT

clone_size: many
v_call: TRBV3-1
d_call: NA
j_call: TRBJ2-7
cdr3_length: 15
cdr3_aa: CASSQEVGRRYEQYF
cdr3_nt: TGTGCCAGCAGCCAAGAAGTGGGGAGGCGGTACGAGCAGTACTTC

clone_size: many
v_call: TRBV5-1
d_call: NA
j_call: TRBJ2-3
cdr3_length: 16
cdr3_aa: CASSSGRGSSTDTQYF
cdr3_nt: TGCGCCAGCAGCTCGGGACGGGGCTCTAGCACAGATACGCAGTATTTT

clone_size: many
v_call: TRBV7-9
d_call: TRBD1
j_call: TRBJ1-1
cdr3_length: 15
cdr3_aa: CASSLASTGSTEAFF
cdr3_nt: TGTGCCAGCAGCTTGGCCTCGACAGGGAGCACTGAAGCTTTCTTT

clone_size: many
v_call: TRBV7-8
d_call: TRBD2
j_call: TRBJ2-7
cdr3_length: 15
cdr3_aa: CASSLGAGVSYEQYF
cdr3_nt: TGTGCCAGCAGCTTAGGCGCGGGAGTCTCCTACGAGCAGTACTTC

clone_size: many
v_call: TRBV9
d_call: NA
j_call: TRBJ1-5
cdr3_length: 13
cdr3_aa: CASSMGMGQPQHF
cdr3_nt: TGTGCCAGCAGTATGGGCATGGGGCAGCCCCAGCATTTT

clone_size: NA
v_call: TRBV7-9
d_call: NA
j_call: TRBJ2-7
cdr3_length: 14
cdr3_aa: CASSLGRQGYEQYF
cdr3_nt: TGTGCCAGCAGCTTAGGTCGGCAGGGGTACGAGCAGTACTTC

clone_size: few
v_call: TRBV5-1
d_call: TRBD1
j_call: TRBJ2-1
cdr3_length: 16
cdr3_aa: CASSSHAGQGANEQFF
cdr3_nt: TGCGCCAGCAGCTCACACGCCGGACAGGGGGCTAACGAGCAGTTCTTC

clone_size: many
v_call: TRBV20-1
d_call: TRBD1
j_call: TRBJ1-1
cdr3_length: 13
cdr3_aa: CSARDNRGDRAFF
cdr3_nt: TGCAGTGCTAGAGACAACAGGGGGGACCGCGCTTTCTTT

clone_size: few
v_call: TRBV15
d_call: NA
j_call: TRBJ2-7
cdr3_length: 15
cdr3_aa: CATSRDRRQLTEQYF
cdr3_nt: TGTGCCACCAGCAGAGATCGTCGACAGCTCACCGAGCAGTACTTC

clone_size: many
v_call: TRBV20-1
d_call: TRBD2
j_call: TRBJ2-7
cdr3_length: 14
cdr3_aa: CSAQTSGKPYEQYF
cdr3_nt: TGCAGTGCGCAGACTAGCGGTAAACCCTACGAGCAGTACTTC

clone_size: NA
v_call: TRBV27
d_call: NA
j_call: TRBJ2-3
cdr3_length: 13
cdr3_aa: CASSFVKAGTQYF
cdr3_nt: TGTGCCAGCAGTTTCGTGAAAGCGGGCACGCAGTATTTT

clone_size: many
v_call: TRBV13
d_call: TRBD1
j_call: TRBJ1-6
cdr3_length: 13
cdr3_aa: CASSSRGLVTLHF
cdr3_nt: TGTGCCAGCAGCTCGAGGGGGCTAGTGACCCTCCACTTT

clone_size: many
v_call: TRBV5-1
d_call: TRBD2
j_call: TRBJ2-3
cdr3_length: 19
cdr3_aa: CASSFKGLAGEVDTDTQYF
cdr3_nt: TGCGCCAGCAGCTTCAAAGGGCTAGCGGGAGAGGTGGACACAGATACGCAGTATTTT

clone_size: NA
v_call: TRBV4-1
d_call: NA
j_call: TRBJ2-1
cdr3_length: 16
cdr3_aa: CASSQGVGETWDEQFF
cdr3_nt: TGCGCCAGCAGCCAAGGAGTTGGGGAAACATGGGATGAGCAGTTCTTC

clone_size: many
v_call: TRBV6-6
d_call: TRBD1
j_call: TRBJ2-3
cdr3_length: 17
cdr3_aa: CASSYSPAGTGRDTQYF
cdr3_nt: TGTGCCAGCAGTTACTCGCCCGCCGGGACAGGGAGGGATACGCAGTATTTT

clone_size: NA
v_call: TRBV7-9
d_call: NA
j_call: TRBJ1-3
cdr3_length: 17
cdr3_aa: CASSSAGVLASGNTIYF
cdr3_nt: TGTGCCAGCAGCTCAGCGGGAGTCCTGGCCTCTGGAAACACCATATATTTT

clone_size: NA
v_call: TRBV5-1
d_call: TRBD2
j_call: TRBJ2-2
cdr3_length: 15
cdr3_aa: CASNLLAVNTGELFF
cdr3_nt: TGCGCCAGCAACCTACTAGCGGTGAACACCGGGGAGCTGTTTTTT

clone_size: many
v_call: TRBV5-1
d_call: TRBD1
j_call: TRBJ1-5
cdr3_length: 13
cdr3_aa: CASSLGQGQPQHF
cdr3_nt: TGTGCCAGCAGTCTCGGACAGGGTCAGCCCCAGCATTTT

clone_size: few
v_call: TRBV3-1
d_call: NA
j_call: TRBJ2-3
cdr3_length: 16
cdr3_aa: CASSQDPVRGTDTQYF
cdr3_nt: TGTGCCAGCAGCCAAGACCCGGTTCGAGGTACAGATACGCAGTATTTT

clone_size: few
v_call: TRBV7-9
d_call: NA
j_call: TRBJ2-2
cdr3_length: 16
cdr3_aa: CASSPPALANTGELFF
cdr3_nt: TGTGCCAGCAGCCCGCCGGCGCTCGCGAACACCGGGGAGCTGTTTTTT

clone_size: many
v_call: TRBV20-1
d_call: NA
j_call: TRBJ1-1
cdr3_length: 16
cdr3_aa: CSAREKGTDRNTEAFF
cdr3_nt: TGCAGTGCTAGAGAGAAGGGGACTGACAGAAACACTGAAGCTTTCTTT